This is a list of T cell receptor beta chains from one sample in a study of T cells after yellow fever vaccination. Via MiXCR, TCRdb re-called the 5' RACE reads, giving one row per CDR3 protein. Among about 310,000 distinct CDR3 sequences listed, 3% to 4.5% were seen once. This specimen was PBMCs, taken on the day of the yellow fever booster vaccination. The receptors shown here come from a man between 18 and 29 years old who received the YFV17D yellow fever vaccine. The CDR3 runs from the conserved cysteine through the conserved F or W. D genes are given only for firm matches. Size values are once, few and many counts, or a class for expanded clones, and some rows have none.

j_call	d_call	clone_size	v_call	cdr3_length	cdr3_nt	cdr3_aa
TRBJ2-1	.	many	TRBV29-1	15	TGCAGCGTTGAAGGGGACCTTAGCTCCTACAATGAGCAGTTCTTC	CSVEGDLSSYNEQFF
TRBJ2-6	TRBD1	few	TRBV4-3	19	TGCGCCAGCAGCCAACATATCGACAGGGGAGTTGCTGGGGCCAACGTCCTGACTTTC	CASSQHIDRGVAGANVLTF
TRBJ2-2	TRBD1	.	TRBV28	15	TGTGCCAGCAGTTCCCGACAGGGGTCCACCGGGGAGCTGTTTTTT	CASSSRQGSTGELFF
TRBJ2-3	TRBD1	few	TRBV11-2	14	TGTGCCAGCAGCTGGACAGGGGCTGGAGATACGCAGTATTTT	CASSWTGAGDTQYF
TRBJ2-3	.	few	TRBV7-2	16	TGTGCCAGCAGCGGGACCCGGGACGGGGGTACAGATACGCAGTATTTT	CASSGTRDGGTDTQYF
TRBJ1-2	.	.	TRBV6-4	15	TGTGCCAGCAAGCATCAGGGCTTCGGACCCTATGGCTACACCTTC	CASKHQGFGPYGYTF
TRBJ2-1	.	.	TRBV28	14	TGTGCCAGCAGTTTTTTTGGTTTCCCCAATGAGCAGTTCTTC	CASSFFGFPNEQFF
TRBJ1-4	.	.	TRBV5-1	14	TGCGCCAGCAGCTTGCGGACTGCCGGTGAAAAACTGTTTTTT	CASSLRTAGEKLFF
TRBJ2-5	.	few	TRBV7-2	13	TGTGCCAGCATTTTCCGGGGGGCCAGGACCCAGTACTTC	CASIFRGARTQYF
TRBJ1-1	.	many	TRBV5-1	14	TGCGCCAGCAGCGTTACAGGGACGGGTACTGAAGCTTTCTTT	CASSVTGTGTEAFF
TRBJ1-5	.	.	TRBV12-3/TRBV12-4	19	TGTGCCAGCAGTTTAGCTAATAACCTAAAGGGGTATAGCAATCAGCCCCAGCATTTT	CASSLANNLKGYSNQPQHF
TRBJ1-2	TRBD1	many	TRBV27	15	TGTGCCAGCAGTCACCGACAGGGTGCTAACTATGGCTACACCTTC	CASSHRQGANYGYTF
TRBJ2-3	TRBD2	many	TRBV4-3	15	TGCGCCAGCAGCCAAACCCCGTCAAGCGGGGGGCCGCAGTATTTT	CASSQTPSSGGPQYF
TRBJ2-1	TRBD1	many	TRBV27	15	TGTGCCAGCAGTGGATCGGGACAGGGTTACGGTGAGCAGTTCTTC	CASSGSGQGYGEQFF
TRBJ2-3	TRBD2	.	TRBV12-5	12	TGTGCTAGTGGTTCCGAGGTACGGGAGGAGTATTTT	CASGSEVREEYF
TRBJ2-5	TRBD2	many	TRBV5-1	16	TGCGCCAGCAGCTTCGATGTAGCGGGGCGCCAAGAGACCCAGTACTTC	CASSFDVAGRQETQYF
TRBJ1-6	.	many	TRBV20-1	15	TGCAGTGCTAGTGATCCGGGACTAGAAAATTCACCCCTCCACTTT	CSASDPGLENSPLHF
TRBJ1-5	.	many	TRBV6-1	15	TGTGCCAGCAGTCAAAGTCCGGGGCGCAATCAGCCCCAGCATTTT	CASSQSPGRNQPQHF
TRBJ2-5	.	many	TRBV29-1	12	TGCAGCGTTGACAGACGCCAAGAGACCCAGTACTTC	CSVDRRQETQYF
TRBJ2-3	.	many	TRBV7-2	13	TGCGCCAGCAGCTTGGCTGTCACAGATACGCAGTATTTT	CASSLAVTDTQYF
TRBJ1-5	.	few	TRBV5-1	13	TGCGCCAGCAGTGAACAGGGTCCAGACCCCCAGCATTTT	CASSEQGPDPQHF
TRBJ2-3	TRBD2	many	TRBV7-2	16	TGTGCCAGCTCTAGGACTAGCGGGGGGGCCGCAGATACGCAGTATTTT	CASSRTSGGAADTQYF
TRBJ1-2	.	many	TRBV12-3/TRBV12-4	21	TGTGCCAGCAGTTATCTACCAGTTACGTTTGTTGCTTCAGCGTCTGGCTATGGCTACACCTTC	CASSYLPVTFVASASGYGYTF
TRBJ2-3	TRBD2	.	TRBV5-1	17	TGCGCCAGCAGACCGGGACTAGCTTCGCCTAGCACAGATACGCAGTATTTT	CASRPGLASPSTDTQYF
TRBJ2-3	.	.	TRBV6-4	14	TGTGCCAGCAGTGACTCCGCTAGCACAGATACGCAGTATTTT	CASSDSASTDTQYF
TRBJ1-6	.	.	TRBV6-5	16	TGTGCCAGCAGGGTAGACAGGTACATGGGAGGATCACCCCTCCACTTT	CASRVDRYMGGSPLHF
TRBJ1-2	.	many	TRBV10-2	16	TGCGCCAGCAGTGAGTCTTACGGGACACGCGTCTATGGCTACACCTTC	CASSESYGTRVYGYTF
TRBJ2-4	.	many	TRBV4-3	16	TGCGCCAGCAGCCAAGATGGTGGCGTAGCCAAAAACATTCAGTACTTC	CASSQDGGVAKNIQYF
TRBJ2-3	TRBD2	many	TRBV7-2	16	TGTGCCAGCAGCTCGTACTCGGGGGGACTCACAGATACGCAGTATTTT	CASSSYSGGLTDTQYF
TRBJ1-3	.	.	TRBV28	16	TGTGCCAGCAGTCTAACATGGAGGCTCTCTGGAAACACCATATATTTT	CASSLTWRLSGNTIYF
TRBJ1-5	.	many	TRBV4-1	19	TGCGCCAGCAGCCACCGCCTCGGAGGAGGGTCGGGCAGCAATCAGCCCCAGCATTTT	CASSHRLGGGSGSNQPQHF
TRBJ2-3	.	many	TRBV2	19	TGTGCCAGCAGTGAACGGGCCGGGATCTCAACCCCTAGCACAGATACGCAGTATTTT	CASSERAGISTPSTDTQYF
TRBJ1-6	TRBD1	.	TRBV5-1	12	TGCGCCAGCAAACAGGGGAATTCACCCCTCCACTTT	CASKQGNSPLHF
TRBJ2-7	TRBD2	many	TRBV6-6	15	TGTGCCAGCAGTGGGGGACTAGCGGGGTTGGGGGAGCAGTACTTC	CASSGGLAGLGEQYF
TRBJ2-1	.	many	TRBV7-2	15	TGTGCCAGCAGCCCCGGGGGACAACCCTACAATGAGCAGTTCTTC	CASSPGGQPYNEQFF
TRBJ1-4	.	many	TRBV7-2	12	TGTGCCAGCAGCTTGGTGGAGGAAAAACTGTTTTTT	CASSLVEEKLFF
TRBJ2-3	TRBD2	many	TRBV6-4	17	TGTGCCAGCATCTCAGTGACTAGCGGGGGGCAGGAAGATACGCAGTATTTT	CASISVTSGGQEDTQYF
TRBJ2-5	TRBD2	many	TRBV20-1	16	TGCAGTGCTAGACCGCTACTAGCGGGGCTTAGTGAGACCCAGTACTTC	CSARPLLAGLSETQYF
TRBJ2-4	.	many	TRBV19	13	TGTGCAGGCACCTTGAGGAGAAAAAACATTCAGTACTTC	CAGTLRRKNIQYF
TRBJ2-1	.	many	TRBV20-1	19	TGCAGTGCTAAAACCTTATATGCACCCGGGACTTCAAACGGGAATGAGCAGTTCTTC	CSAKTLYAPGTSNGNEQFF
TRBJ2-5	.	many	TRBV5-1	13	TGCGCCAGCAGCTCTGGACCAGCAGAGACCCAGTACTTC	CASSSGPAETQYF
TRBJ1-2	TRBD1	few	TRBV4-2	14	TGTGCCAGCAGCCAAGAAGGGGGCTCCTATGGCTACACCTTC	CASSQEGGSYGYTF